This TCR beta chain was captured in a study of T and B cells in COVID-19 patients. Study as a whole: Median age was 34 years in the recovered cohort and 67 years in the active-infection cohort. Study observations and caveats: Clonality of TRB repertoires was high in active COVID-19; recovery brought above-healthy diversity and richness.

TRB was amplified from about 250-500 ng of blood genomic DNA. V lost 3 bases and J 4 bases, leaving 11 bases between the germline ends. CDR1 is KGHDR, CDR2 SFDVKD, per germline. The CDR3 covers 14 residues. BIOMED2 TRB-A/B primer pools were used in multiplex TRB PCR. TCRdb reanalysed the multiplex PCR reads using MiXCR and keeps one entry per CDR3 protein. The data contain about 10,000 distinct CDR3 sequences, approximately 29% of them seen just once; the ten biggest clones take up 27%. This clonotype appeared a few times. Its antigen is currently unknown. This sequence joins TRBV24-1 and TRBJ2-5; D is possibly TRBD1 or TRBD2 (5 bases each). Sequenced sample: blood. The receptor was derived from a human donor who had recovered from COVID-19. The CDR3 nucleotides are TGTGCCACCAGTGATCGAGGGGCAGGAGAGACCCAGTACTTC. It codes for CATSDRGAGETQYF.